The 5 T cell receptor beta chains reported below all come from one sample, sequenced in a study of T cells in women clearing cervical HPV infection. Assay used: immunoSEQ multiplex PCR; TCRdb lists only in-frame clones, some missing. This sample's table has approximately 35,000 clones. The specimen sequenced was blood buffy coat. These receptors originate from a woman aged 18 to 75 with a cervical HPV16 infection that either progressed to CIN3+ or cleared (not recorded which).

Of note for this clone: With the read ending 3 residues before the CDR3 end, the germline J gene is used to fill in that end. The V call is TRBV19, the J call TRBJ1-2, with a tentative D call TRBD1 (5 bases). Looked up from germline, CDR1 is LNHDA and CDR2 is SQIVND (reference sequence). The CDR3 is made up of 15 amino acids. The CDR3 loop is CASSTGTSGGNDYTF. The sequenced part of the CDR3 DNA is TGTGCCAGTAGTACCGGGACTAGCGGGGGAAATGAC. Variable domain in full (rest from reference TRBV19 and TRBJ1-2): DGGITQSPKYLFRKEGQNVTLSCEQNLNHDAMYWYRQDPGQGLRLIYYSQIVNDFQKGDIAEGYSVSREKKESFPLTVTSAQKNPTAFYLCASSTGTSGGNDYTFGSGTRLTVV.

Concerning this clone itself: Coverage ceases 3 residues before the CDR3 finishes, and the germline J gene fills in the end. V is TRBV19 and J is TRBJ1-5; 8 nucleotides align to TRBD1. In germline, CDR1 is LNHDA, CDR2 SQIVND (reference sequence). The CDR3 is made up of 15 amino acids. The V segment lost 3 bases and the J segment 9 bases; nucleotides outside the gene matches: 10. The sequenced part of the CDR3 DNA is TGTGCCAGTAGTATGGCAGGGGGCGGACCGGGGCCC. Translation gives CASSMAGGGPGP. The CDR3 in its entirety is CASSMAGGGPGPQHF.

As concerns this clone: The read ends 3 residues before the CDR3 terminus; that terminus is restored from the germline J gene. The chain uses TRBV2 and TRBJ1-2; D not resolved. Germline assignment: CDR1 SNHLY and CDR2 FYNNEI. The CDR3 extends over 12 amino acids. The CDR3 bases that were read are TGTGCCAGCAGTGAAGGACGGCGGGGC. Encoded protein: CASSEGRRG. The entire CDR3 is CASSEGRRGYTF.

In the case of this clone: Coverage ceases 3 residues before the CDR3 finishes, and the germline J gene fills in the end. The chain is built from TRBV28 and TRBJ1-6; 11 positions agree with TRBD1. V trimming: 9 bases; J trimming: 4 bases; junction bases outside the gene matches: 5. This CDR3 contains 15 residues. Per germline, CDR1 MDHEN and CDR2 SYDVKM. The CDR3 here is CASRTGGFYNSPLHF. Partial CDR3 DNA: TGTGCCAGTAGGACAGGGGGCTTTTATAATTCACCC.

The CDR3 reads CASSGGTGASYGYTF. CDR3 bases read: TGTGCCAGCAGTGGGGGGACAGGGGCAAGCTATGGC. This chain links TRBV6-1 with TRBJ1-2; TRBD1 agrees at 10 bases. The read ends 3 residues early relative to the CDR3; the germline J gene fills the gap. In germline, CDR1 is MNHNS, CDR2 SASEGT. J gave up 4 bases and V 4 bases, and 6 bases lay outside the gene matches. The CDR3 runs 15 residues.